This TCR beta chain came from a study of patients and donors after allogeneic stem cell transplantation. This clonotype came up many times. TCRdb processed the RT-PCR reads anew with MiXCR; each CDR3 protein has one entry. The table shows some 880,000 distinct CDR3 sequences, with approximately 19% occurring only once. The sequence was obtained from a human donor who was either an allogeneic HSCT recipient or a stem cell or donor lymphocyte infusion donor (not recorded which). It is not recorded whose cells these are; they may come from a transplant donor. Sequences were obtained from blood, either unsorted or a sorted T cell fraction (not recorded which).

DNA of the CDR3: TGCGCCAGCACCTCAAGGGGGCAGCAAGAGACCCAGTACTTC. Translated, it gives CASTSRGQQETQYF. The gene calls are TRBV5-1 and TRBJ2-5, with TRBD1 identical over 7 bases. CDR3 length: 14 amino acids. J gave up 2 bases and V 6 bases, and 7 bases lay outside the gene matches. Germline V CDR1 and CDR2: SGHRS, YFSETQ. Together with reference TRBV5-1 and TRBJ2-5, the CDR3 gives the full variable domain: KAGVTQTPRYLIKTRGQQVTLSCSPISGHRSVSWYQQTPGQGLQFLFEYFSETQRNKGNFPGRFSGRQFSNSRSEMNVSTLELGDSALYLCASTSRGQQETQYFGPGTRLLVL.